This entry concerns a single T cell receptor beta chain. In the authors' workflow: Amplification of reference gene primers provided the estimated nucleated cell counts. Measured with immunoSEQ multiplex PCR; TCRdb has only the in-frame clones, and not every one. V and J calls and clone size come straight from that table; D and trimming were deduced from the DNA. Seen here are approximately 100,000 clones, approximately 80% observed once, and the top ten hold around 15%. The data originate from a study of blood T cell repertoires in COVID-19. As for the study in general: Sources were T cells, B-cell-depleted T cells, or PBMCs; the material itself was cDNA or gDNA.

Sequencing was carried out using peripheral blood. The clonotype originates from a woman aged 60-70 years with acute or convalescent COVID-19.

The CDR3 DNA reads TGTGCCAGCAGTTCGGGACTAGCGGGAGTCAATGAGCAGTTCTTC. Protein: CASSSGLAGVNEQFF. The rearrangement joins TRBV6-6 to TRBJ2-1; 14 nucleotides line up with TRBD2. The CDR3 totals 15 residues. Trimming at V came to 4 bases and at J to 6 bases, leaving 2 bases not matched to a gene. Germline V gives CDR1 MNHNY, CDR2 SVGAGI (reference sequence).